These T cell receptor beta chains were read from a single sample in a study of blood T cell repertoires in COVID-19. This table comes from immunoSEQ multiplex PCR, and its TCRdb copy is limited to in-frame clones, with some not included. The sample includes roughly 230,000 clones, about 83% of them seen just once. The sample comprised peripheral blood. The receptors stem from a woman aged 50 to 60 with acute or convalescent COVID-19. Each CDR3 is given with its conserved first and last residue. Fields, in order: clone size, V gene, J gene, CDR3 protein. Some rows mark clone size as missing; the rest say once, few, many or name a class of expanded clone.

abundance: -
v_gene: TRBV19
j_gene: TRBJ2-3
CDR3aa: CASSGGTSRTDTQYF

abundance: -
v_gene: TRBV3-1/TRBV3-2
j_gene: TRBJ1-1
CDR3aa: CASSHTGYTEAFF

abundance: -
v_gene: TRBV6-4
j_gene: TRBJ1-1
CDR3aa: CASSDEGGSEAFF

abundance: -
v_gene: TRBV28
j_gene: TRBJ1-4
CDR3aa: CASRRGQAEKLFF

abundance: -
v_gene: TRBV3-1/TRBV3-2
j_gene: TRBJ2-3
CDR3aa: CASSQAGTSGGVVGDTQYF

abundance: -
v_gene: TRBV4-2
j_gene: TRBJ1-5
CDR3aa: CASSQVSSNQPQHF

abundance: -
v_gene: TRBV28
j_gene: TRBJ2-2
CDR3aa: CASSSSGIPWGTGELFF

abundance: -
v_gene: TRBV2
j_gene: TRBJ2-5
CDR3aa: CASSARAGGGETQYF

abundance: -
v_gene: TRBV5-4
j_gene: TRBJ2-7
CDR3aa: CASSLDSEGSSYEQYF

abundance: -
v_gene: TRBV30
j_gene: TRBJ2-1
CDR3aa: CAWSGGQDEMGSYNEQFF

abundance: -
v_gene: TRBV19
j_gene: TRBJ1-2
CDR3aa: CASSTTGGYTF

abundance: -
v_gene: TRBV7-8
j_gene: TRBJ2-1
CDR3aa: CASSLAFEQFF

abundance: -
v_gene: TRBV28
j_gene: TRBJ1-5
CDR3aa: CASRSGGYQPQHF

abundance: -
v_gene: TRBV30
j_gene: TRBJ1-2
CDR3aa: CAWSPGQGWAYGYTF

abundance: -
v_gene: TRBV6-5
j_gene: TRBJ2-2
CDR3aa: CASSHTGPNTGELFF

abundance: -
v_gene: TRBV5-1
j_gene: TRBJ1-4
CDR3aa: CASSLGRGQREKLFF

abundance: -
v_gene: TRBV28
j_gene: TRBJ1-3
CDR3aa: CASTGPGNTIYF

abundance: -
v_gene: TRBV19
j_gene: TRBJ2-7
CDR3aa: CASSPSLGGVYEQYF

abundance: -
v_gene: TRBV3-1/TRBV3-2
j_gene: TRBJ2-1
CDR3aa: CASSQPQGGHEQFF

abundance: -
v_gene: TRBV6-5
j_gene: TRBJ2-6
CDR3aa: CASSYRQTSGANVLTF

abundance: many
v_gene: TRBV7-9
j_gene: TRBJ2-3
CDR3aa: CASSPRTSGGEDTQYF

abundance: -
v_gene: TRBV30
j_gene: TRBJ1-5
CDR3aa: CAWSAGFGYQYSNQPQHF

abundance: -
v_gene: TRBV30
j_gene: TRBJ1-2
CDR3aa: CAWSKNLAGGYTF

abundance: -
v_gene: TRBV5-4
j_gene: TRBJ1-1
CDR3aa: CASSFGVRRNTEAFF

abundance: -
v_gene: TRBV10-3
j_gene: TRBJ2-3
CDR3aa: CAIGGEDTQYF

abundance: -
v_gene: TRBV6-2/TRBV6-3
j_gene: TRBJ1-3
CDR3aa: CASSYATGTGTGNTIYF

abundance: -
v_gene: TRBV6-5
j_gene: TRBJ2-7
CDR3aa: CASSYGLADSSYEQYF

abundance: -
v_gene: TRBV9
j_gene: TRBJ2-1
CDR3aa: CASSVAGTNYNEQFF

abundance: -
v_gene: TRBV21-1
j_gene: TRBJ2-7
CDR3aa: CARHYYRAYEQYF

abundance: -
v_gene: TRBV7-9
j_gene: TRBJ2-2
CDR3aa: CASSRTSGDTGELFF

abundance: -
v_gene: TRBV7-2
j_gene: TRBJ1-6
CDR3aa: CASSGQSNSPLHF

abundance: -
v_gene: TRBV24-1
j_gene: TRBJ1-3
CDR3aa: CATSDLDRGGRNTIYF

abundance: -
v_gene: TRBV27
j_gene: TRBJ1-3
CDR3aa: CASRSSGNTIYF

abundance: -
v_gene: TRBV25-1
j_gene: TRBJ2-5
CDR3aa: CASSEVREMGTQYF

abundance: -
v_gene: TRBV28
j_gene: TRBJ1-2
CDR3aa: CASSLGGPNYGYTF

abundance: -
v_gene: TRBV9
j_gene: TRBJ1-1
CDR3aa: CASSVDRGLVNTEAFF

abundance: -
v_gene: TRBV5-6
j_gene: TRBJ2-5
CDR3aa: CASSLELAGGYQTQYF

abundance: -
v_gene: TRBV19
j_gene: TRBJ1-4
CDR3aa: CASSTQAGNEKLFF

abundance: -
v_gene: TRBV19
j_gene: TRBJ1-4
CDR3aa: CASSRDTGGGELFF

abundance: -
v_gene: TRBV7-9
j_gene: TRBJ1-2
CDR3aa: CASSSPLTSNYGYTF